Presented here are 27 T cell receptor beta chains from one specimen sequenced in a study of cytomegalovirus exposure and HLA in healthy donors. PCR amplification relied on 60 Vbeta primers (plus 13 Jbeta primers). This table comes from immunoSEQ multiplex PCR, and its TCRdb copy is limited to in-frame clones, with some not included. This table holds approximately 210,000 clones, 82% found once. Sequenced: PBMCs. Receptor source: a man aged 35-49 years in good health and CMV-seropositive.

V and J are TRBV6-5 and TRBJ1-5; TRBD1 is a possible D gene (6 bases). Trimming cost V 5 bases and J 7 bases, with 12 bases left between them. CDR1 and CDR2 (germline): MNHEY, SVGAGI. This CDR3 is 13 amino acids long. In DNA form, the CDR3 reads TGTGCCAGCAGTCCTACAGGGAAGCAGCCCCAGCATTTT. Translating gives CASSPTGKQPQHF.

The chain combines TRBV15 with TRBJ2-1; TRBD1 matches at 7 bases. The CDR3 sequence is 15 residues long. The germline V gene has CDR1 LNHNV and CDR2 YYDKDF (reference sequence). The J segment lost 1 base and the V segment lost 1 base, leaving 1 base of the junction unmatched. In nucleotides, the CDR3 is TGTGCCACCAGCAGAGCACAGGGGTCCTACAATGAGCAGTTCTTC. Its protein product is CATSRAQGSYNEQFF.

V is TRBV6-1 and J is TRBJ1-1, with TRBD1 matching over 7 bases. With 8 bases clipped from V and 2 bases from J, the junction kept 8 bases outside the gene matches. This CDR3 is built from 14 residues. Germline lookup yields CDR1 MNHNS and CDR2 SASEGT. In nucleotides, the CDR3 is TGTGCCAGCGGGGGAAGGGGGCTAAACACTGAAGCTTTCTTT. Protein sequence: CASGGRGLNTEAFF.

This chain uses TRBV27 with TRBJ1-1; D remains ambiguous. Germline CDR1 MNHEY, CDR2 SMNVEV (reference sequence). The CDR3 extends over 13 amino acids. Trimming cost V 5 bases and J 3 bases, with 10 bases left between them. CDR3 sequence (DNA): TGTGCCAGCAGTCGACTAGCGGACACTGAAGCTTTCTTT. It codes for CASSRLADTEAFF.

The J gene is TRBJ2-7, the V gene TRBV2, with 10 bases lining up with TRBD2. The trim removed 7 bases at V and 4 bases at J, leaving 13 bases unmatched. The CDR3 consists of 16 residues. Germline loops: CDR1 SNHLY, CDR2 FYNNEI. CDR3 DNA sequence: TGTGCCAGCATCCCCGGGGTAGCGGGAGGCCCATACGAGCAGTACGTC. This gives the protein CASIPGVAGGPYEQYV.

The CDR3 sequence: CASSIPGGTNDYTF. CDR3 nucleotides: TGTGCCAGCAGTATCCCCGGGGGAACAAATGACTACACCTTC. The rearrangement joins TRBV6-6 to TRBJ1-2; tentative D call: TRBD1 (5 bases). The CDR3 length is 14 residues. Trimming removed 5 bases at V and 10 bases at J, with 20 bases between. From germline, CDR1 is MNHNY and CDR2 SVGAGI (reference sequence).

This clone was found a few times. This sequence joins TRBV5-1 and TRBJ2-5; unclear D gene. The V gene lost 4 bases and the J gene lost 4 bases, with 11 bases spanning the gap. The germline CDR1 and CDR2 sequences are SGHRS and YFSETQ. The CDR3 is made up of 13 amino acids. The CDR3 spells CASSPTAGETQYF. CDR3 nucleotides: TGCGCCAGCAGCCCCACCGCAGGAGAGACCCAGTACTTC. Drawing the rest from reference TRBV5-1 and TRBJ2-5, the complete variable domain is KAGVTQTPRYLIKTRGQQVTLSCSPISGHRSVSWYQQTPGQGLQFLFEYFSETQRNKGNFPGRFSGRQFSNSRSEMNVSTLELGDSALYLCASSPTAGETQYFGPGTRLLVL.

The chain uses TRBV29-1 and TRBJ2-5; possibly TRBD1 for D (6 bases). CDR3 size: 13 residues. V was trimmed by 3 bases and J by 9 bases, leaving 17 bases between them. The germline V gene encodes CDR1 SQVTM and CDR2 ANQGSEA. The CDR3 DNA is TGCAGCGTTGACCAGGGGCTATTGGGGGCCCAGTACTTC. Protein sequence: CSVDQGLLGAQYF.

The chain recombines TRBV27 with TRBJ2-1; TRBD1 is a possible D gene (5 bases). The CDR3 loop spans 15 amino acids. V shed 5 bases and J shed 0 bases, with 11 bases lying between them. CDR1 is MNHEY, CDR2 SMNVEV, per germline (reference sequence). DNA for the CDR3: TGTGCCAGCAGTCCCCGACAGATCTCCTACAATGAGCAGTTCTTC. As protein: CASSPRQISYNEQFF.

The chain recombines TRBV27 with TRBJ2-1, with TRBD2 matching 13 bases. Germline assignment: CDR1 MNHEY and CDR2 SMNVEV (reference sequence). V gave up 1 base and J gave up 9 bases; unmatched junction bases: 9. This CDR3 spans 17 amino acids. Here the CDR3 DNA reads TGTGCCAGCAGTTTATTACTAGCGGGAGGGGGGCGCGGTGAGCAGTTCTTC. This translates into CASSLLLAGGGRGEQFF.

The J gene is TRBJ2-5, the V gene TRBV5-1; 11 bases fit TRBD2. Trimming at V came to 2 bases and at J to 7 bases, leaving 4 bases not matched to a gene. This CDR3 spans 14 amino acids. Per the germline V gene, CDR1 is SGHRS and CDR2 is YFSETQ. The CDR3 DNA follows: TGCGCCAGCAGCTTTGGGACTAGCGGCTCGACCCAGTACTTC. Its protein is CASSFGTSGSTQYF.

This sequence joins TRBV6-5 and TRBJ1-5; D is possibly TRBD1 (6 bases). Deletions cut 5 bases from V and 0 bases from J, with 8 bases between. This CDR3 comprises 14 residues. CDR1 is MNHEY, CDR2 SVGAGI, per germline. The CDR3 region is CASSRTVSNQPQHF. CDR3 sequence (DNA): TGTGCCAGCAGTCGGACAGTTAGCAATCAGCCCCAGCATTTT.

On this clone itself: One end of the junction fails to match germline, which may point to a read error. The same CDR3 arises from other DNA sequences in this sample as well. The chain couples TRBV13 to TRBJ1-4; D is uncertain. Germline V lookup: CDR1 PRHDT, CDR2 FYEKMQ (reference sequence). This CDR3 is 15 amino acids long. The DNA of the CDR3 is TGTGCCAGCAGCCTACAGTCTGCAACCAATGAAAAACTGTTTTTT. Amino acid sequence: CASSLQSATNEKLFF.

The table lists this clone with a few counts. This chain connects TRBV7-2 to TRBJ1-3, with TRBD1 matching 7 bases. CDR3 length: 16 residues. Germline V lookup: CDR1 SGHTA, CDR2 FQGNSA. V trimming: 2 bases; J trimming: 1 base; junction bases outside the gene matches: 5. The CDR3 reads CASSLRVTGSGNTIYF. CDR3 in DNA: TGTGCCAGCAGCTTAAGGGTGACAGGGTCTGGAAACACCATATATTTT.

This chain links TRBV19 with TRBJ2-2, with 14 bases matching TRBD2. CDR3 length equals 18 residues. From germline, CDR1 is LNHDA and CDR2 SQIVND (reference sequence). V gave up 9 bases and J gave up 3 bases; unmatched junction bases: 12. The CDR3 reads CASAGGTSGRDYTGELFF. DNA for the CDR3: TGTGCCAGCGCAGGTGGGACTAGCGGGAGAGACTACACCGGGGAGCTGTTTTTT.

The table lists this clone with a few counts. The rearrangement joins TRBV9 to TRBJ2-3; the match to TRBD2 covers 8 bases. CDR1 is SGDLS and CDR2 is YYNGEE in the germline V gene. The CDR3 has 17 residues. The J segment lost 4 bases and the V segment lost 1 base, leaving 11 bases of the junction unmatched. CDR3 in DNA: TGTGCCAGCAGCGTAAGAGGACGGGAGGGCGGTGCAGATACGCAGTATTTT. Amino acid sequence: CASSVRGREGGADTQYF.

The CDR3 sequence is CASSEFGAGQYEQYF. The CDR3 DNA sequence: TGCGCCAGCAGTGAGTTTGGAGCGGGACAATACGAGCAGTACTTC. V and J are TRBV10-1 and TRBJ2-7; tentatively, D is TRBD2 (7 bases). The germline V and J ends were trimmed by 1 base and 4 bases, with 14 bases remaining between them. Germline CDR1 and CDR2: WNHNN and SYGVQD (reference sequence). This CDR3 region has 15 residues.

DNA for the CDR3: TGTGCCAGCAGCCCCAGGGGCACTGAAGCTTTCTTT. Residues: CASSPRGTEAFF. V and J are TRBV13 and TRBJ1-1; weak D call: TRBD1 (6 bases). Germline V gives CDR1 PRHDT, CDR2 FYEKMQ (reference sequence). The length of the CDR3 is 12 residues. The V end lost 5 bases, the J end lost 4 bases, and 8 bases lay between the germline ends.

The chain recombines TRBV6-5 with TRBJ2-3; TRBD2 aligns across 7 bases. From germline, CDR1 is MNHEY and CDR2 SVGAGI. The CDR3 loop spans 14 amino acids. The ends lost 3 bases at V and 0 bases at J; junction bases unmatched: 0. CDR3 amino acids: CASSYSGSTDTQYF. The CDR3 coding sequence is TGTGCCAGCAGTTATAGCGGGAGCACAGATACGCAGTATTTT.

The CDR3 sequence: CASSLPGQGNTEAFF. Written as DNA, the CDR3 is TGTGCCAGCAGCTTGCCGGGACAGGGTAATACTGAAGCTTTCTTT. This chain connects TRBV11-3 to TRBJ1-1; 9 bases are shared with TRBD1. The CDR3 runs to 15 residues. V lost 3 bases to trimming and J lost 5 bases; unmatched junction nucleotides: 7. The germline gives CDR1 SGHNT, CDR2 YENEEA. The variable domain in full, with the rest retrieved from reference TRBV11-3 and TRBJ1-1, is EAGVVQSPRYKIIEKKQPVAFWCNPISGHNTLYWYLQNLGQGPELLIRYENEEAVDDSQLPKDRFSAERLKGVDSTLKIQPAELGDSAVYLCASSLPGQGNTEAFFGQGTRLTVV.

The chain links TRBV9 to TRBJ2-5; TRBD2 is a possible D gene (5 bases). Germline V gene lookup returns CDR1 SGDLS and CDR2 YYNGEE. V was trimmed by 0 bases and J by 4 bases, leaving 7 bases between them. This CDR3 contains 13 residues. The CDR3 sequence is CASSVDRGETQYF. The CDR3 DNA is TGTGCCAGCAGCGTAGATCGGGGAGAGACCCAGTACTTC.

This chain connects TRBV27 to TRBJ2-5; tentative D call: TRBD2 (5 bases). The CDR3 spans 13 residues. CDR1 is MNHEY, CDR2 SMNVEV, per germline (reference sequence). Trimming pared 10 bases from V and 0 bases from J, leaving 12 bases between. CDR3 in amino acids: CATRETYQETQYF. CDR3 nucleotides: TGTGCCACTCGGGAAACGTACCAAGAGACCCAGTACTTC.

This clone showed up just once. In nucleotides, the CDR3 is TGTGCCAGCAGCTTAGGGACAGGGCTTACTGAAGCTTTCTTT. Protein product: CASSLGTGLTEAFF. J is TRBJ1-1 and V is TRBV7-9; TRBD1 matches 8 bases. This CDR3 region has 14 residues. Germline V gene sequence: CDR1 SEHNR, CDR2 FQNEAQ (reference sequence). V lost 1 base and J lost 5; bases outside the gene matches: 3.

The J gene is TRBJ2-1, the V gene TRBV7-3; 7 bases agree with TRBD2. Germline assignment: CDR1 SGHTA and CDR2 FQGTGA. The CDR3 runs 15 residues. V shed 4 bases, J shed 0 bases, and the junction held 3 bases outside the gene matches. CDR3 sequence (DNA): TGTGCCAGCAGCTCCATAGCGGGCTCCTACAATGAGCAGTTCTTC. Translation gives CASSSIAGSYNEQFF.

This clone has just a few counts. The rearrangement links TRBV10-1 to TRBJ2-5, with TRBD2 identical over 11 bases. The CDR3 length is 17 residues. The V segment lost 0 bases and the J segment 2 bases; nucleotides outside the gene matches: 5. Germline CDR1 is WNHNN and CDR2 is SYGVQD (reference sequence). CDR3 DNA sequence: TGCGCCAGCAGTGAGTCGGTAGCGGGAGGGTCGCAAGAGACCCAGTACTTC. Protein: CASSESVAGGSQETQYF.

This clone has only a few counts. The chain has TRBV5-4 and TRBJ2-1; 10 positions match TRBD1. Germline CDR1 reads SGHNT; CDR2 reads YYREEE (reference sequence). The CDR3 runs to 14 residues. Germline trimming cut 4 bases from V and 4 bases from J; bases unmatched to any gene: 2. The CDR3 here is CASSGTGEYNEQFF. The CDR3, as DNA: TGTGCCAGCAGCGGGACAGGGGAATACAATGAGCAGTTCTTC.

The chain combines TRBV7-9 with TRBJ2-1; 7 nucleotides align to TRBD1. From germline, CDR1 is SEHNR and CDR2 FQNEAQ (reference sequence). This CDR3 has 15 residues. V lost 4 bases and J lost 4; bases outside the gene matches: 7. The CDR3 here is CASSSRQGIYNEQFF. The DNA for the CDR3 is TGTGCCAGCAGCTCTCGACAGGGAATATACAATGAGCAGTTCTTC. The full variable domain, in which reference TRBV7-9 and TRBJ2-1 provide the parts outside the CDR3, is DTGVSQNPRHKITKRGQNVTFRCDPISEHNRLYWYRQTLGQGPEFLTYFQNEAQLEKSRLLSDRFSAERPKGSFSTLEIQRTEQGDSAMYLCASSSRQGIYNEQFFGPGTRLTVL.